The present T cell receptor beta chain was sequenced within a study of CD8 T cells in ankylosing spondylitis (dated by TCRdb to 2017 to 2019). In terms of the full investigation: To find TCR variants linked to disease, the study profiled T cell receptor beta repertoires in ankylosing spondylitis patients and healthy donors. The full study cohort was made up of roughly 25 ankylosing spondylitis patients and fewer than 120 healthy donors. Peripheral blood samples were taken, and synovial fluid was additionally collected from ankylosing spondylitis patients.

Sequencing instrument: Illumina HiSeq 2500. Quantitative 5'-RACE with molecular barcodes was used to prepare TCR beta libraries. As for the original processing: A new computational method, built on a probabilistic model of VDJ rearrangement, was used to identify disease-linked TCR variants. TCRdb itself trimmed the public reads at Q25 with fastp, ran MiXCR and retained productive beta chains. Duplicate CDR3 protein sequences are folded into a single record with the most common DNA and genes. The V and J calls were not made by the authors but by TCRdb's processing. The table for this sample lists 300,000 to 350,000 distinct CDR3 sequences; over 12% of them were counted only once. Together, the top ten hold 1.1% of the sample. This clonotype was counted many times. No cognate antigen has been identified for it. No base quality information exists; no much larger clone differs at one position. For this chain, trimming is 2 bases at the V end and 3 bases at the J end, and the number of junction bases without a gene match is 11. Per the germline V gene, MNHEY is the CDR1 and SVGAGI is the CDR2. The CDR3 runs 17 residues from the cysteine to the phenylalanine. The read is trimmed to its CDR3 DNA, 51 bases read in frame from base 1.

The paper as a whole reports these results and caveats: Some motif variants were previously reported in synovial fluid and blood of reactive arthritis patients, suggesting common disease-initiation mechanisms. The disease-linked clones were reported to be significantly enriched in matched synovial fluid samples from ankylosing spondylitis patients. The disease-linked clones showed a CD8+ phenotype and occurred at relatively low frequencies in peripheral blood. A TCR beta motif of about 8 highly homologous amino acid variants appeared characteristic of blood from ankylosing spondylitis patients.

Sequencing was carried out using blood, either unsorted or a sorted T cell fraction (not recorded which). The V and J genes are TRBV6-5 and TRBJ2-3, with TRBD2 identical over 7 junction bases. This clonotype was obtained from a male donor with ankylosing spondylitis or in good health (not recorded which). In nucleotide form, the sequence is TGTGCCAGCAGTTACGTAGCTAGCGGTGTGAGGACAGATACGCAGTATTTT. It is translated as CASSYVASGVRTDTQYF.